These 10 T cell receptor beta chains were sequenced from one sample in a study of PD-1 blockade in classical Hodgkin lymphoma. This table comes from immunoSEQ multiplex PCR, and its TCRdb copy is limited to in-frame clones, with some not included. The repertoire holds some 64,000 clones, with roughly 88% as singletons. Following autologous stem cell transplantation, relapse occurred in every patient, and exposure to brentuximab vedotin varied. The source was peripheral blood mononuclear cells (PBMCs), collected at baseline. The receptors originated from a human donor with classical Hodgkin lymphoma.

The gene calls are TRBV29-1 and TRBJ1-1, with D perhaps TRBD1 (6 bases). Germline-derived CDR1 and CDR2 are SQVTM and ANQGSEA. V was cut by 7 bases and J by 3 bases, with 15 bases left in between. The CDR3 contains 13 residues. CDR3 sequence: CSGRGQSYTEAFF. The CDR3 bases are TGCAGCGGAAGAGGACAGAGCTACACTGAAGCTTTCTTT.

The V gene is TRBV7-6, the J gene TRBJ2-1, with D unclear. This CDR3 region has 17 residues. Trimming shortened V by 5 bases and J by 0 bases, and 17 bases separated the two germline ends. The germline V gene has CDR1 SGHVS and CDR2 FNYEAQ. In nucleotides, the CDR3 is TGTGCCAGCAGCCCGGGCCCTCCCCCCCTCTCCTACAATGAGCAGTTCTTC. Encoded protein: CASSPGPPPLSYNEQFF.

The CDR3 spells CASREPNSNTEAFF. The CDR3 region has the DNA TGCGCCAGCAGGGAACCAAATTCGAACACTGAAGCTTTCTTT. The chain carries TRBV5-1 and TRBJ1-1; D unresolved. Trimming left V 5 bases short and J 1 base short, with 12 bases between. This CDR3 is 14 amino acids long. Germline V lookup: CDR1 SGHRS, CDR2 YFSETQ.

This chain links TRBV7-8 with TRBJ1-4; the D gene is possibly TRBD1 (5 bases). The CDR3 consists of 16 residues. Trimming cost V 4 bases and J 0 bases, with 12 bases left between them. Germline lookup yields CDR1 SGHVS and CDR2 FQNEAQ. The CDR3 sequence is CASSSTTGATNEKLFF. CDR3 nucleotide sequence: TGTGCCAGCAGCTCAACTACAGGTGCAACTAATGAAAAACTGTTTTTT.

V usage is TRBV6-5 and J usage is TRBJ1-1; tentative D call: TRBD1 (5 bases). Germline V CDR1 and CDR2: MNHEY, SVGAGI. The CDR3 is 13 amino acids. Trimming left V 5 bases short and J 5 bases short, with 12 bases between. Here the CDR3 DNA reads TGTGCCAGCAGTGTACGGGGGGGGACTGAAGCTTTCTTT. The encoded protein is CASSVRGGTEAFF.

Only one count was recorded for this clone. The chain uses TRBV28 and TRBJ2-5; TRBD1 matches at 8 bases. The better agreement between TRBJ2-7 and the DNA end casts doubt on the J call. The CDR3 spans 16 residues. Germline V gives CDR1 MDHEN, CDR2 SYDVKM. As DNA, the CDR3 is TGTGCCAGCATCGGGACAGGCTCTGACGGGCAAGGCGAGCAGTACTTC. Its translation: CASIGTGSDGQGEQYF.

The CDR3 DNA is TGCAGCGCCGACAGGGGCCCGAACACTGAAGCTTTCTTT. Its translation: CSADRGPNTEAFF. J is TRBJ1-1 and V is TRBV29-1, with 8 nucleotides matching TRBD1. After removal of 7 bases from V and 1 base from J, the junction contained 5 bases not matched to a gene. The CDR3 length is 13 residues. The germline V gene has CDR1 SQVTM and CDR2 ANQGSEA.

This clone has just one count. This chain joins TRBV5-1 and TRBJ2-7; 14 positions agree with TRBD2. Germline V gene lookup returns CDR1 SGHRS and CDR2 YFSETQ. V lost 4 bases to trimming and J lost 6 bases; unmatched junction nucleotides: 6. The CDR3 loop spans 15 amino acids. The CDR3 sequence is CASSPRTSGGREQYF. Here the CDR3 DNA reads TGCGCCAGCAGCCCTCGGACTAGCGGGGGGCGCGAGCAGTACTTC.

The chain couples TRBV5-1 to TRBJ2-1; 8 positions agree with TRBD2. V shed 7 bases, J shed 5 bases, and the junction held 11 bases outside the gene matches. Germline CDR1 reads SGHRS; CDR2 reads YFSETQ. This CDR3 spans 15 amino acids. The CDR3 reads CASGERGRRDNEQFF. The CDR3 DNA follows: TGCGCCAGCGGGGAGCGGGGGAGGAGGGACAATGAGCAGTTCTTC.

The rearrangement joins TRBV6-5 to TRBJ2-6; D perhaps matches TRBD2 (5 bases). Trimming left V 6 bases short and J 4 bases short, with 10 bases between. The germline V gene has CDR1 MNHEY and CDR2 SVGAGI. The CDR3 consists of 14 residues. The CDR3 loop reads CASSKDSGANVLTF. The CDR3 DNA follows: TGTGCCAGCAGCAAGGACTCCGGGGCCAACGTCCTGACTTTC.